This TCR beta chain was found in a study of CD8+CD57+ T cells in acquired aplastic anemia. As for the study in general: Mean yield of DNA from sorted CD4+ and CD8+ cells was 3 to 3.5 ug. Study results and limitations: Found in both controls and patients were twenty-nine CD8+ CDR3 sequences.

The use of genomic DNA as template underpinned the TCR beta VDJ and CDR3 profiling. TCRdb redid the calling of the reads with MiXCR, one entry per CDR3 protein. The data contain roughly 180,000 distinct CDR3 sequences, 40% to 50% of them singletons. Concerning this clonotype: Antigen unknown. This may be a read error: a much more frequent sequence differs by one nucleotide.

CDR1 and CDR2 (germline): MNHEY, SVGAGI. The CDR3 is made up of 14 amino acids. The origin of this receptor is a human donor in good health. The V gene is TRBV6-5, the J gene TRBJ1-5; tentative D call: TRBD1 (5 bases). The sequencing sample was made of sorted CD4+, CD8+, or CD8+CD57+ T cells (not recorded which) from PBMCs. In DNA, the CDR3 is TGTGCCAGCAGTCACTCTGGGGGGAATCAGCCCCAGCATTTT. Translated, it gives CASSHSGGNQPQHF.